The rows below give T cell receptor beta chains drawn from one sample of a study of blood T cell repertoires in COVID-19. The repertoire was sequenced with immunoSEQ multiplex PCR; TCRdb's copy has only in-frame clones and lacks some. In the table there are about 87,000 clones, around 85% of which are singletons. Input material: peripheral blood. The receptors were gathered from a woman older than 75 with COVID-19, enrolled during active disease. CDR3s include the opening cysteine and the closing phenylalanine or tryptophan. A D gene is named only where the DNA matches it firmly. Some rows mark clone size as missing; the rest say once, few, many or name a class of expanded clone.

TRBV29-1	.	TRBD2	TRBJ2-5	TGCAGCGTTGCTAGCGGGACAGAGACCCAGTACTTC	CSVASGTETQYF
TRBV5-1	.	TRBD2	TRBJ2-1	TGCGCCAGCAGCGAACCTAGCGGGTATTCAGGGGAGCAGTTCTTC	CASSEPSGYSGEQFF
TRBV2	few	TRBD1	TRBJ1-3	TGTGCCAGCAGTGGACAGGGGTATGGTGGAAACACCATATATTTT	CASSGQGYGGNTIYF
TRBV28	few	TRBD1	TRBJ1-2	TGTGCCAGCAGTTCGACAGGGTCTGGCTACACCTTC	CASSSTGSGYTF
TRBV27	.	.	TRBJ2-7	TGTGCCAGCAGTTTATCGTACAGCTCCTACGAGCAGTACTTC	CASSLSYSSYEQYF
TRBV2	.	.	TRBJ1-1	TGTGCCAGCACGAATGGGGGCGCCACTGAAGCTTTCTTT	CASTNGGATEAFF
TRBV3-1/TRBV3-2	few	TRBD1	TRBJ1-2	TGTGCCAGCAGCCGGGGACAGGGCTATGGCTACACCTTC	CASSRGQGYGYTF
TRBV2	.	TRBD1	TRBJ1-2	TGTGCCAGCAGGCTGACAGGGGTTGGCTACACCTTC	CASRLTGVGYTF
TRBV12-3/TRBV12-4	.	.	TRBJ2-7	TGTGCCAGCGGGCTAGCGGAGGGGGGCGAGCAGTACTTC	CASGLAEGGEQYF
TRBV19	.	.	TRBJ1-2	TGTGCCAGTAGCACCGATTGGGGGCATAGAGGCTACACCTTC	CASSTDWGHRGYTF
TRBV27	.	TRBD1	TRBJ2-7	TGTGCCAGCAGTTTATCGTGGGACAGCTACGAGCAGTACTTC	CASSLSWDSYEQYF
TRBV18	.	TRBD1	TRBJ2-3	TGTGCCAGCTCACCACGCCGGAGGCAGGGGGCCGGGGCAGATACGCAGTATTTT	CASSPRRRQGAGADTQYF
TRBV7-2	.	.	TRBJ2-7	TGTGCCAGCACCTCTTATCACGAGCAGTACTTC	CASTSYHEQYF
TRBV18	few	.	TRBJ2-2	TGTGCCAGCTCTCACTACACCGGGGAGCTGTTTTTT	CASSHYTGELFF
TRBV3-1/TRBV3-2	few	.	TRBJ2-7	TGTGCCAGCAGCCCTACTTGGGAGTGGGGACAGTACTTC	CASSPTWEWGQYF
TRBV5-1	.	TRBD2	TRBJ2-5	TGCGCCAGCAGCTACCTAGCGGGAGGGGGAGAGACCCAGTACTTC	CASSYLAGGGETQYF
TRBV27	.	TRBD2	TRBJ2-3	TGTGCCAGCAGTGCGACTAGCGGGGGGTCTCTCACAGATACGCAGTATTTT	CASSATSGGSLTDTQYF
TRBV3-1/TRBV3-2	.	.	TRBJ1-1	TGTGCCAGCAGCCGAGGGGGGAACACTGAAGCTTTCTTT	CASSRGGNTEAFF
TRBV15	.	.	TRBJ1-4	TGTGCTGGAGGGCGAGGCCCGGCGACTAATGAAAAACTGTTTTTT	CAGGRGPATNEKLFF
TRBV9	.	.	TRBJ2-7	TGTGCCAGCAGCGTAGAGGGAGAGGGCGAGCAGTACTTC	CASSVEGEGEQYF
TRBV18	.	TRBD1	TRBJ1-4	TGTGCCAGCTCACTTGGACAGGGCGGTGAAAAACTGTTTTTT	CASSLGQGGEKLFF
TRBV19	.	.	TRBJ2-1	TGTGCCAGTAGTATTTGGGCCGGGGATTTGCATGAGCAGTTCTTC	CASSIWAGDLHEQFF
TRBV19	.	TRBD1	TRBJ1-2	TGTGCCAGTAGTCGGGACAGGGGTAACTATGGCTACACCTTC	CASSRDRGNYGYTF
TRBV2	.	.	TRBJ2-7	TGTGCCAGCACTGGATCCGGGTCCGAGCAGTACTTC	CASTGSGSEQYF